These T cell receptor beta chains were read from a single sample in a study of T cell repertoires in cytomegalovirus infection. Antigens for these TCRs are unknown. TCRdb fed the reads into MiXCR, producing one record per CDR3 protein. The table lists roughly 990,000 distinct CDR3 sequences, roughly 30% of them singletons. The sample consisted of cultured CD8+ T cells from PBMCs, taken from culture after CMV antigen stimulation. These receptor sequences come from a human donor in good health (CMV status not recorded). Some clones in this sample may be carry-over from other donors' samples. Both conserved end residues are part of each CDR3. The order of the fields is CDR3 DNA, CDR3 protein, D gene, clone size, V gene, J gene. D genes are given only for firm matches. Rows give clone size only sometimes, using once, few, many, or a class for an expanded clone.

TGTGCCTGCAGCCTCTTGTCCTTAGAGCAGTTCTTC	CACSLLSLEQFF	NA	NA	TRBV7-6	TRBJ2-1
TGTGCCAGCAGCTCGGGTCGGGAAATTGGGCCCAACGTCCTGACTTTC	CASSSGREIGPNVLTF	NA	many	TRBV7-9	TRBJ2-6
TGTGCCAGCAGCTTAAGAGGGGTTCCCGGGGAGCTGTTTTTT	CASSLRGVPGELFF	NA	NA	TRBV7-6	TRBJ2-2
TGTGCCAGCACCCAGGTAGCTTTCTATGGCTACACCTTC	CASTQVAFYGYTF	NA	few	TRBV6-2/TRBV6-3	TRBJ1-2
TGTGCCAGCAGCCCCCTAATGGGACAGATGAACACTGAAGCTTTCTTT	CASSPLMGQMNTEAFF	TRBD1	few	TRBV7-6	TRBJ1-1
TGTGCCAGCAGCGGGGGGGGCGAGCAGTACTTC	CASSGGGEQYF	TRBD2	many	TRBV7-2	TRBJ2-7
TGTGCCAGCAGCCCCCGTTTGGGTGAAGCTTTCTTT	CASSPRLGEAFF	NA	few	TRBV11-2	TRBJ1-1
TGTGCCAGCAGTGAAGACCGCGGGGGTGGCTACAATGAGCAGTTCTTC	CASSEDRGGGYNEQFF	TRBD2	few	TRBV12-3/TRBV12-4	TRBJ2-1
TGTGCCAGCTGGCTGAACACTGAAGCTTTCTTT	CASWLNTEAFF	NA	NA	TRBV6-5	TRBJ1-1
TGTGCCAGCAGCTTAGCCCCGGGGCGGGGTGGCTCAGATACGCAGTATTTT	CASSLAPGRGGSDTQYF	NA	NA	TRBV7-9	TRBJ2-3
TGTGCCTTGGTAACTGGGGCCAACGTCCTGACTTTC	CALVTGANVLTF	NA	NA	TRBV7-6	TRBJ2-6
TGTGCCAGTCAACCCGGACAGGGGGCCCGGGAGACCCAGTACTTC	CASQPGQGARETQYF	TRBD1	once	TRBV25-1	TRBJ2-5
TGTGCCAGCAGCTTCAGGAGGACAGGGGATAATGAGCAGTTCTTC	CASSFRRTGDNEQFF	TRBD1	NA	TRBV7-9	TRBJ2-1
TGTGCCTGTGGGACAGGCGAAGAAGAGACCCAGTACTTC	CACGTGEEETQYF	TRBD1	once	TRBV28	TRBJ2-5
TGTGCCAGCAGGGACAAGGCGGCAGCCTCGAACACCGGGGAGCTGTTTTTT	CASRDKAAASNTGELFF	NA	NA	TRBV6-6	TRBJ2-2
TGTGCCAGAACTAGGGGCACTTCGCCTGATGAGCAGTTCTTC	CARTRGTSPDEQFF	NA	NA	TRBV2	TRBJ2-1
TGTGCCAGCAGTGGGACCAAGGGGGCCTCACCCCTCCACTTT	CASSGTKGASPLHF	TRBD1	few	TRBV2	TRBJ1-6
TGTGCCATCAAGGAGACAGACCTGTACACTGAAGCTTTCTTT	CAIKETDLYTEAFF	NA	few	TRBV10-3	TRBJ1-1